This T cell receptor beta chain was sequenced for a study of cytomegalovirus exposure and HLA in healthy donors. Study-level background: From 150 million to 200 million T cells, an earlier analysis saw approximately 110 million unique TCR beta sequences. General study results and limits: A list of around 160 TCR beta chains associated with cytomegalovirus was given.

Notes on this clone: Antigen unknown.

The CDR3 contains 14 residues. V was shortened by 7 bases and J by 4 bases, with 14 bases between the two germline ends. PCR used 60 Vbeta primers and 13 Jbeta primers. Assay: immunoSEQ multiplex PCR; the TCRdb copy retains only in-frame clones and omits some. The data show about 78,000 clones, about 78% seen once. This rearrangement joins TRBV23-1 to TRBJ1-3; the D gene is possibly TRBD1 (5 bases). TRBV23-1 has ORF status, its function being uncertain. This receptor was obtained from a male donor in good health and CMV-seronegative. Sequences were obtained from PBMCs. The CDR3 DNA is TGCGCCAGCAATTCAGGGCGTTCCGGAAACACCATATATTTT. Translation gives CASNSGRSGNTIYF.